The next 14 T cell receptor beta chains were all read from a single sample in a study of T-cell reconstitution after alpha-beta-depleted transplantation in children. General observations from the study: Newly produced T cells mostly accounted for T-cell counts and diversity one year post-transplant.

Their antigens remain unidentified. It was with unique molecular identifiers that the TCRbeta library was prepared. TCRdb processed the PCR reads anew with MiXCR; each CDR3 protein has one entry. The sample gives approximately 300,000 distinct CDR3 sequences, around 7.1% of which show up once; approximately 9.6% is in the top ten. Sequences were derived from peripheral blood, sampled 360 days after TCRalphabeta/CD19-depleted stem cell transplant. These receptors were taken from a female patient aged 2-9 years who had a stem cell transplant for Fanconi anemia, so the T cells may come from the graft donor.

The rearrangement joins TRBV16 to TRBJ2-2; weak D call: TRBD2 (6 bases). The CDR3 is made up of 16 amino acids. The V end was cut by 8 bases, the J end by 6 bases, with 22 bases between. The germline V gene has CDR1 KGHSY and CDR2 FQNENV. The CDR3, as DNA: TGTGCCAGCGGCTCCGGTCAGGGAGGAATCGCCGGGGAGCTGTTTTTT. Translated, it gives CASGSGQGGIAGELFF.

The sample holds many counts of this clonotype. The chain recombines TRBV27 with TRBJ2-2; no clear D. Per the germline V gene, CDR1 is MNHEY and CDR2 is SMNVEV (reference sequence). The CDR3 length is 11 residues. Deletions cut 8 bases from V and 0 bases from J, with 1 base between. This CDR3 reads CASPNTGELFF. CDR3 nucleotides: TGTGCCAGCCCGAACACCGGGGAGCTGTTTTTT.

In its sample, this clonotype was seen many times. The CDR3 region is CASSSGPLEPVYF. CDR3 DNA: TGCGCCAGCAGCTCGGGACCGCTAGAGCCGGTCTACTTC. This sequence joins TRBV5-1 and TRBJ2-7; possibly TRBD1 or TRBD2 for D (5 bases each). Trimming took off 3 bases at V and 13 bases at J, with 20 bases between the two ends. This CDR3 has 13 amino acids. Germline V gene lookup returns CDR1 SGHRS and CDR2 YFSETQ.

This clonotype has a count of ten or more. The chain couples TRBV4-1 to TRBJ1-2, with no clear D. From germline, CDR1 is MGHRA and CDR2 YSYEKL. This CDR3 spans 13 amino acids. The ends were cut back, 1 base at V and 4 bases at J, with 7 bases in the middle. In DNA form, the CDR3 reads TGCGCCAGCAGCCAAGCGACGGGCTATGGCTACACCTTC. Amino acid sequence: CASSQATGYGYTF.

A few counts support this clonotype. The chain joins TRBV6-2 or TRBV6-3 to TRBJ2-5; either TRBD1 or TRBD2 may supply D (5 bases each). The CDR3 is made up of 13 amino acids. Deletions cut 6 bases from V and 4 bases from J, with 12 bases between. From germline, CDR1 is MNHEY and CDR2 SVGEGT. The CDR3 sequence: CASRMGRPETQYF. CDR3 bases: TGTGCCAGCAGGATGGGACGGCCAGAGACCCAGTACTTC.

The chain has TRBV6-5 and TRBJ2-1; 7 positions match TRBD2. The V gene end was trimmed by 0 bases and the J gene end by 6 bases; junction bases not matched to a gene: 11. CDR1 and CDR2 from the germline V gene are MNHEY and SVGAGI. The CDR3 spans 17 residues. The CDR3 nucleotides are TGTGCCAGCAGTTACTCCGACGGGCTAGCGGCTTTCAATGAGCAGTTCTTC. It yields the protein CASSYSDGLAAFNEQFF.

In this sample, this clonotype turned up many times. This rearrangement joins TRBV12-3 or TRBV12-4 to TRBJ2-7; 7 bases align to TRBD1. Unmatched junction bases numbered 7, after V lost 8 bases and J lost 3 bases. The CDR3 spans 13 residues. The DNA of the CDR3 is TGTGCCAGCTCCAGGGGGTTCGTCTACGAGCAGTACTTC. The encoded protein is CASSRGFVYEQYF.

This clonotype was detected ten times or more. The chain combines TRBV4-1 with TRBJ1-5; D may be TRBD1 (5 bases). Per germline, CDR1 MGHRA and CDR2 YSYEKL. Trimming shortened V by 5 bases and J by 7 bases, and 12 bases separated the two germline ends. The CDR3 is 13 amino acids. CDR3 amino acids: CASSRGLQQPQHF. CDR3 in DNA: TGCGCCAGCAGCAGGGGTTTACAGCAGCCCCAGCATTTT.

This clonotype was recorded at least ten times. The rearrangement links TRBV5-4 to TRBJ1-2; 8 nucleotides match TRBD1. V was pared by 5 bases and J by 5 bases, with 11 bases of the junction left unmatched. This CDR3 region has 15 residues. Germline values: CDR1 SGHNT, CDR2 YYREEE (reference sequence). Here the CDR3 DNA reads TGTGCCAGCAGTCTTATGAACAGGGGGGATTATGGCTACACCTTC. Encoded protein: CASSLMNRGDYGYTF.

This clonotype has at least ten counts. The chain carries TRBV29-1 and TRBJ2-2, with D possibly being TRBD2 (7 bases). Per germline, CDR1 SQVTM and CDR2 ANQGSEA. Trimming removed 4 bases from V and 3 bases from J, with 24 bases in between. There are 18 residues in the CDR3. CDR3 DNA: TGCAGCGTTGGAAAAGGGTACCGGGGGGCGCAGGACACCGGGGAGCTGTTTTTT. It specifies CSVGKGYRGAQDTGELFF.

This clonotype has ten or more counts. The chain recombines TRBV6-1 with TRBJ2-7, with 10 nucleotides matching TRBD1. CDR1 and CDR2 from the germline V gene are MNHNS and SASEGT. V lost 6 bases and J lost 4; bases outside the gene matches: 9. The CDR3 runs 15 residues. The CDR3 DNA is TGTGCCAGCAGCCTATATAGGGACAGGGGTTACGAGCAGTACTTC. Its protein product is CASSLYRDRGYEQYF.

This chain connects TRBV7-9 to TRBJ2-7; D is tentatively TRBD1 or TRBD2 (5 bases each). This CDR3 has 16 residues. Germline lookup yields CDR1 SEHNR and CDR2 FQNEAQ (reference sequence). The V gene lost 5 bases and the J gene lost 3 bases, with 20 bases spanning the gap. CDR3 amino acids: CASSPHAGTHHYEQYF. The CDR3 DNA reads as TGTGCCAGCAGCCCCCATGCCGGGACCCACCACTACGAGCAGTACTTC. The whole variable domain, remainder taken from reference TRBV7-9 and TRBJ2-7, is DTGVSQNPRHKITKRGQNVTFRCDPISEHNRLYWYRQTLGQGPEFLTYFQNEAQLEKSRLLSDRFSAERPKGSFSTLEIQRTEQGDSAMYLCASSPHAGTHHYEQYFGPGTRLTVT.

This clonotype was detected ten times or more. This sequence joins TRBV10-3 and TRBJ2-4; tentatively, D is TRBD2 (5 bases). The CDR3 is 11 residues long. The V gene lost 10 bases and the J gene lost 8 bases, with 12 bases spanning the gap. Per the germline V gene, CDR1 is ENHRY and CDR2 is SYGVKD. In DNA, the CDR3 is TGTGCCACCGGCGAGAGGGACATTCAGTACTTC. Its translation: CATGERDIQYF.

The rearrangement joins TRBV18 to TRBJ2-7; tentatively, D is TRBD1 (6 bases). V lost 3 bases and J lost 5, with 20 bases in between. The germline V gene encodes CDR1 KGHSH and CDR2 LQKENI. The CDR3 has 16 amino acids. Here the CDR3 DNA reads TGTGCCAGCTCACCGGGATCGGCAGGGGCGAACCACGAGCAGTACGTC. Translation: CASSPGSAGANHEQYV.